This TCR beta chain was profiled in a study of cytomegalovirus exposure and HLA in healthy donors. Study-wide results and caveats: High specificity and sensitivity for cytomegalovirus status were reported for the classifier.

The CDR3 is made up of 12 amino acids. CDR1 and CDR2 (germline): SQVTM, ANQGSEA. Trimming took off 3 bases at V and 3 bases at J, with 8 bases between the two ends. Concerning this clone itself: Its antigen is undetermined.

Produced via immunoSEQ multiplex PCR; TCRdb's table is partial and in-frame only. The sample records about 79,000 clones, over 85% being singletons. This chain links TRBV29-1 with TRBJ1-2, with D unresolved. The receptor comes from a woman younger than 45 in good health and CMV-seronegative. Sample: PBMCs. As DNA, the CDR3 is TGCAGCGTTGACTTAGAGTACTATGGCTACACCTTC. Protein sequence: CSVDLEYYGYTF. The full variable domain, its missing parts supplied by reference TRBV29-1 and TRBJ1-2, is SAVISQKPSRDICQRGTSLTIQCQVDSQVTMMFWYRQQPGQSLTLIATANQGSEATYESGFVIDKFPISRPNLTFSTLTVSNMSPEDSSIYLCSVDLEYYGYTFGSGTRLTVV.